Presented here are 14 T cell receptor beta chains from one specimen sequenced in a study of post-analysis software for immune sequencing data. Whole-study findings and limits: Comparison of patients with controls showed a handful of TRBV segments more frequent in patients, TRBV5-6, TRBV5-1 and TRBV20-1 among them.

These receptors have no identified antigens. TCR beta cDNA libraries included unique molecular identifiers. Each CDR3 protein gets one entry after TCRdb re-called the PCR reads with MiXCR. The sample holds some 800,000 distinct CDR3 sequences, roughly 46% seen once. Sequenced sample: blood. These receptors came from a girl between 10 and 17 years old with multiple sclerosis.

This clonotype was seen more than once but under ten times. The chain employs TRBV3-1 and TRBJ2-7; D unresolved. Germline V gene lookup returns CDR1 LGHDT and CDR2 YNNKEL (reference sequence). V lost 4 bases, J lost 2 bases, and 15 bases lay in between. The CDR3 totals 15 residues. The CDR3 spells CASSLQQTPTYEQYF. The CDR3 nucleotides are TGTGCCAGCAGCCTTCAACAAACACCCACCTACGAGCAGTACTTC.

The gene calls are TRBV12-3 or TRBV12-4 and TRBJ1-2; 8 bases match TRBD1. V was pared by 5 bases and J by 7 bases, with 9 bases of the junction left unmatched. The CDR3 is 14 residues long. The CDR3 sequence is CASSQGQGYGGYTF. For the CDR3, the DNA is TGTGCCAGCAGTCAAGGACAGGGTTATGGTGGCTACACCTTC.

This clonotype was observed a handful of times. J is TRBJ2-7 and V is TRBV6-2 or TRBV6-3; 8 bases map to TRBD1. This CDR3 contains 16 residues. The ends lost 6 bases at V and 3 bases at J; junction bases unmatched: 13. Germline V gives CDR1 MNHEY, CDR2 SVGEGT. The CDR3 loop reads CASRNGQGTFDYEQYF. CDR3 nucleotide sequence: TGTGCCAGCAGAAACGGACAGGGTACCTTTGACTACGAGCAGTACTTC.

This chain uses TRBV24-1 with TRBJ2-5; TRBD1 matches 7 bases. This CDR3 is 13 amino acids long. The ends lost 6 bases at V and 5 bases at J; junction bases unmatched: 5. CDR1 and CDR2 from the germline V gene are KGHDR and SFDVKD. The CDR3 protein is CATSPGGAETQYF. CDR3 nucleotide sequence: TGTGCCACCAGTCCAGGGGGAGCGGAGACCCAGTACTTC.

The chain couples TRBV14 to TRBJ1-6; no reliable D call. Germline values: CDR1 SGHDN, CDR2 FVKESK. The V end was cut by 3 bases, the J end by 10 bases, with 13 bases between. The length of the CDR3 is 14 residues. CDR3 sequence (DNA): TGTGCCAGCAGCCAGCCCCTCCACGGGTCACCCCTCCACTTT. This codes for CASSQPLHGSPLHF.

In this sample, this clonotype turned up many times. The V gene is TRBV5-5, the J gene TRBJ2-7, with D possibly being TRBD2 (6 bases). This CDR3 is built from 14 residues. V lost 1 base and J lost 2, with 10 bases in between. CDR1 SGHKS and CDR2 YYEKEE come from the germline V gene (reference sequence). CDR3 nucleotides: TGTGCCAGCAGCTTGATAGCGGAGGCCTACGAGCAGTACTTC. It encodes CASSLIAEAYEQYF.

In this sample, this clonotype turned up many times. The CDR3 region is CASSEASLAGAGANVLTF. DNA for the CDR3: TGTGCCAGCAGCGAAGCGTCCCTAGCGGGAGCTGGGGCCAACGTCCTGACTTTC. V is TRBV4-2 and J is TRBJ2-6; TRBD2 matches 10 bases. Germline V CDR1 and CDR2: LGHNA, YNFKEQ. The CDR3 is 18 residues long. The J segment lost 2 bases and the V segment lost 5 bases, leaving 9 bases of the junction unmatched.

This chain joins TRBV3-1 and TRBJ1-2; TRBD1 is a possible D gene (6 bases). This CDR3 contains 15 residues. Deletions cut 1 base from V and 8 bases from J, with 17 bases between. CDR1 is LGHDT and CDR2 is YNNKEL in the germline V gene (reference sequence). CDR3 nucleotides: TGTGCCAGCAGCCAAGCCTCCAGGACAGCGAGGGGCTACACCTTC. It codes for CASSQASRTARGYTF. Looking up the rest from reference TRBV3-1 and TRBJ1-2 gives the full variable domain: DTAVSQTPKYLVTQMGNDKSIKCEQNLGHDTMYWYKQDSKKFLKIMFSYNNKELIINETVPNRFSPKSPDKAHLNLHINSLELGDSAVYFCASSQASRTARGYTFGSGTRLTVV.

This rearrangement joins TRBV12-3 or TRBV12-4 to TRBJ2-5; 8 nucleotides match TRBD2. The J call is in doubt because the DNA end fits TRBJ2-7 better. The CDR3 runs 14 residues. Here the CDR3 DNA reads TGTGCCAGCAGCTTTAGCGGGATTCGCGACGAGCAGTACTTC. This codes for CASSFSGIRDEQYF.

This clonotype was seen only a few times. This chain uses TRBV7-9 with TRBJ2-3, with 7 bases fitting TRBD2. The CDR3 runs 16 residues. V trimming: 4 bases; J trimming: 3 bases; junction bases outside the gene matches: 10. Germline loops: CDR1 SEHNR, CDR2 FQNEAQ (reference sequence). CDR3 coding DNA: TGTGCCAGCAGCTCCAGGTCGGGAGGTATAACAGATACGCAGTATTTT. This encodes CASSSRSGGITDTQYF.

V is TRBV12-3 or TRBV12-4 and J is TRBJ2-3; no clear D. Trimming left V 4 bases short and J 4 bases short, with 15 bases between. The CDR3 runs to 15 residues. In nucleotides, the CDR3 is TGTGCCAGCAGTTCCACCTTGGTTGGGGCAGATACGCAGTATTTT. It encodes CASSSTLVGADTQYF.

V gene TRBV7-9 combines with J gene TRBJ1-6; 8 bases agree with TRBD1. V shed 3 bases and J 8 bases; nucleotides not matched to a gene: 3. The CDR3 has 14 residues. CDR1 and CDR2 from the germline V gene are SEHNR and FQNEAQ (reference sequence). Here the CDR3 reads CASSLDRADSPLHF. CDR3 coding DNA: TGTGCCAGCAGCTTGGACAGGGCGGATTCACCCCTCCACTTT.

This rearrangement joins TRBV10-1 to TRBJ1-5; maybe TRBD1 (6 bases). Germline V lookup: CDR1 WNHNN, CDR2 SYGVQD (reference sequence). V lost 10 bases and J 5 bases, leaving 18 bases between the germline ends. The length of the CDR3 is 14 residues. Written as DNA, the CDR3 is TGCGCCAATAGGGTATACGGGGGCGATCAGCCCCAGCATTTT. Its protein product is CANRVYGGDQPQHF.

The DNA for the CDR3 is TGTGCCAGCAGGACGGATGCCTTTAACTATGGCTACACCTTC. It translates to CASRTDAFNYGYTF. The chain joins TRBV6-6 to TRBJ1-2; no firm D call. V was clipped by 6 bases and J by 1 base, with 12 bases between them. The germline gives CDR1 MNHNY, CDR2 SVGAGI (reference sequence). The CDR3 totals 14 residues.